Presented here are 14 T cell receptor beta chains from one specimen sequenced in a study of CD8 T cells in acute hepatitis C reinfection (dated by TCRdb to about 2021). Overall study results and their limits: Preferential use of the TRBV04 and TRBV06 gene families was observed in all groups, and this preferential usage was not explained by overrepresentation in the naive pool.

Taken with the paper, the label for time point translates to: acute HCV infection, within 168 days of estimated infection date. HCV-specific TCR repertoires were characterized directly ex vivo, and the sequenced cells were not expanded in vitro beforehand. Preparation of the library involved the immunoSEQ multiplex PCR assay. TCRdb retrieved this table from immuneACCESS and kept in-frame rearrangements only. Not all clones are present; in checked studies, unresolved V genes account for under half, and no reason is known for the remainder. Recorded for this sample are around 3,900 clones; roughly 40% of them occurred a single time. 8.7% of the sample belongs to the ten largest clones. Sample: HCV NS3-1073 tetramer-sorted CD8+ T cells from PBMCs, taken during acute infection. The cell subset or site label here, explained by the study, means: FACS-sorted NS3-1073 tetramer+ CD8+ T cells. The source of these receptors is a man younger than 40 with chronic hepatitis C.

Within the sample, this clone is large. This chain uses TRBV4-2 with TRBJ2-2, with 10 nucleotides matching TRBD1. Unmatched junction bases numbered 5, after V lost 0 bases and J lost 4 bases. The germline V gene has CDR1 LGHNA and CDR2 YNFKEQ. The CDR3 is 17 amino acids. This chain's CDR3 is CASSQELTGGSTGELFF. CDR3 bases: TGTGCCAGCAGCCAAGAATTGACAGGGGGCAGCACCGGGGAGCTGTTTTTT.

The table lists this clone with a count of one. At one end the junction does not follow the germline gene, possibly because of a read error. V and J are TRBV10-3 and TRBJ2-1; 10 positions match TRBD2. The CDR3 is 15 amino acids. Germline V gene data show CDR1 as ENHRY and CDR2 as SYGVKD. The CDR3 here is CASSEEPAGGVEQFF. The CDR3 bases are TGTGCCAGCAGTGAAGAACCAGCGGGAGGGGTTGAGCAGTTCTTC.

The chain combines TRBV18 with TRBJ1-1; D is unclear. Germline V gives CDR1 KGHSH, CDR2 LQKENI. CDR3 length: 13 residues. V lost 3 bases, J lost 5 bases, and 10 bases lay in between. CDR3 sequence: CASSPPAGTEAFF. The CDR3 bases are TGTGCCAGCTCACCCCCCGCGGGAACTGAAGCTTTCTTT.

The chain employs TRBV4-2 and TRBJ1-1; D possibly corresponds to TRBD1 (6 bases). The CDR3 is made up of 13 amino acids. The germline V gene has CDR1 LGHNA and CDR2 YNFKEQ. V was pared by 5 bases and J by 3 bases, with 10 bases between. In DNA form, the CDR3 reads TGTGCCAGCAGCTGGGGGGGCGACACTGAAGCTTTCTTT. Amino acids: CASSWGGDTEAFF.

The chain carries TRBV6-5 and TRBJ2-1, with D possibly being TRBD2 (6 bases). Trimming took off 4 bases at V and 5 bases at J, with 15 bases between the two ends. The CDR3 extends over 15 amino acids. CDR1 is MNHEY, CDR2 SVGAGI, per germline. The CDR3: CASSLHASEDNEQFF. Written as DNA, the CDR3 is TGTGCCAGCAGTTTGCATGCTAGCGAAGACAATGAGCAGTTCTTC.

By share, this clone ranks as medium-sized. The chain recombines TRBV4-2 with TRBJ1-1; no clear D gene. Germline V gene lookup returns CDR1 LGHNA and CDR2 YNFKEQ. The CDR3 consists of 13 residues. V shed 0 bases and J shed 1 base, with 3 bases lying between them. The CDR3 here is CASSQEWNTEAFF. DNA for the CDR3: TGTGCCAGCAGCCAAGAGTGGAACACTGAAGCTTTCTTT.

This clone has just a few counts. The chain has TRBV9 and TRBJ2-3, with D perhaps matching TRBD1 (5 bases). Germline assignment: CDR1 SGDLS and CDR2 YYNGEE. The V end lost 3 bases, the J end lost 4 bases, and 18 bases lay between the germline ends. The CDR3 consists of 16 residues. The CDR3 DNA is TGTGCCAGCAGCGACGTAGCAGGGTTGTTCTCAGATACGCAGTATTTT. Its protein product is CASSDVAGLFSDTQYF.

This clone is categorized as medium-sized. This chain connects TRBV11-2 to TRBJ2-5; 8 bases are a match to TRBD2. The germline V gene has CDR1 SGHAT and CDR2 FQNNGV. The CDR3 is 17 residues long. The junction had 10 bases not matched to a gene; V was cut back by 0 bases and J by 4 bases. CDR3 loop: CASSLEVASGGGETQYF. The DNA for the CDR3 is TGTGCCAGCAGCTTAGAAGTCGCCAGCGGGGGTGGAGAGACCCAGTACTTC. The whole variable domain, filled in from reference TRBV11-2 and TRBJ2-5, reads EAGVAQSPRYKIIEKRQSVAFWCNPISGHATLYWYQQILGQGPKLLIQFQNNGVVDDSQLPKDRFSAERLKGVDSTLKIQPAKLEDSAVYLCASSLEVASGGGETQYFGPGTRLLVL.

This rearrangement joins TRBV6-5 to TRBJ2-7; D not resolved. The germline V and J ends were trimmed by 3 bases and 0 bases, with 15 bases remaining between them. Germline-derived CDR1 and CDR2 are MNHEY and SVGAGI. This CDR3 has 16 residues. The CDR3 protein is CASSYRLELLSYEQYF. As DNA, the CDR3 is TGTGCCAGCAGTTATCGCTTGGAGCTACTCTCCTACGAGCAGTACTTC.

This chain links TRBV7-9 with TRBJ1-1; D uncertain. Germline CDR1 SEHNR, CDR2 FQNEAQ (reference sequence). The CDR3 length is 13 residues. The germline V and J ends were trimmed by 5 bases and 2 bases, with 9 bases remaining between them. In DNA form, the CDR3 reads TGTGCCAGCAGCCAAGAAGCTAACACTGAAGCTTTCTTT. Translation gives CASSQEANTEAFF. The full variable domain, completed using reference TRBV7-9 and TRBJ1-1, is DTGVSQNPRHKITKRGQNVTFRCDPISEHNRLYWYRQTLGQGPEFLTYFQNEAQLEKSRLLSDRFSAERPKGSFSTLEIQRTEQGDSAMYLCASSQEANTEAFFGQGTRLTVV.

This clone was seen only a few times. CDR3 loop: CASSHGLNTEAFF. DNA of the CDR3: TGTGCCAGCAGCCACGGACTGAACACTGAAGCTTTCTTT. The rearrangement joins TRBV4-2 to TRBJ1-1; no reliable D call. Germline CDR1 LGHNA, CDR2 YNFKEQ. The CDR3 length is 13 residues. V lost 3 bases to trimming and J lost 0 bases, with 5 bases between them.

The rearrangement uses TRBV7-6 and TRBJ2-2; possibly TRBD2 for D (5 bases). V gave up 1 base and J gave up 6 bases, with 12 bases separating them. The CDR3 consists of 15 residues. CDR1 SGHVS and CDR2 FNYEAQ come from the germline V gene. The CDR3 nucleotides read TGTGCCAGCAGCTTAGAAGTGGGAGCCCCCGGGGAGCTGTTTTTT. Translating it yields CASSLEVGAPGELFF.

A few counts support this clone. The chain uses TRBV6-5 and TRBJ1-1; 9 bases align to TRBD1. The junction had 6 bases not matched to a gene; V was cut back by 4 bases and J by 3 bases. The CDR3 contains 15 residues. CDR1 is MNHEY, CDR2 SVGAGI, per germline. CDR3 region: CASSSLRTGDTEAFF. The CDR3 nucleotides read TGTGCCAGCAGTTCTCTTAGGACAGGGGACACTGAAGCTTTCTTT.

This clone was counted between two and nine times. The chain carries TRBV19 and TRBJ2-1, with a weak D call TRBD2 (6 bases). Trimming removed 4 bases at V and 0 bases at J, with 16 bases between. This CDR3 spans 17 amino acids. Germline-derived CDR1 and CDR2 are LNHDA and SQIVND (reference sequence). DNA of the CDR3: TGTGCCAGTAGTAGAATCTCGGGGGACCCCTCCTACAATGAGCAGTTCTTC. Translated, it gives CASSRISGDPSYNEQFF.